Below, one T cell receptor (beta chain) is given with its context. The data were taken from a study of blood T cell repertoires in COVID-19. Study at large: Collection of acute and convalescent COVID-19 samples took place in the United States, Italy and Spain.

Germline-derived CDR1 and CDR2 are MNHEY and SVGAGI. This CDR3 is 14 amino acids long. Between the trimmed V and J ends, which lost 10 bases and 7 bases, there was a span of 17 bases. Original data processing: Using reference gene primer amplification, nucleated cell counts were estimated. Data came from immunoSEQ multiplex PCR; TCRdb stores just in-frame clones and leaves some out. That table furnishes V, J and clone size, whereas the DNA furnished D and trimming. The sample has about 58,000 clones; around four fifths are singletons. Sequenced input: peripheral blood. This sequence originates from a human donor in a cohort sampled during active COVID-19. The chain uses TRBV6-5 and TRBJ1-6, with D tentatively TRBD1 (6 bases). The CDR3 DNA is TGTGCCACCGGATGGGGGGGGCCCAATTCACCCCTCCACTTT. The encoded protein is CATGWGGPNSPLHF.